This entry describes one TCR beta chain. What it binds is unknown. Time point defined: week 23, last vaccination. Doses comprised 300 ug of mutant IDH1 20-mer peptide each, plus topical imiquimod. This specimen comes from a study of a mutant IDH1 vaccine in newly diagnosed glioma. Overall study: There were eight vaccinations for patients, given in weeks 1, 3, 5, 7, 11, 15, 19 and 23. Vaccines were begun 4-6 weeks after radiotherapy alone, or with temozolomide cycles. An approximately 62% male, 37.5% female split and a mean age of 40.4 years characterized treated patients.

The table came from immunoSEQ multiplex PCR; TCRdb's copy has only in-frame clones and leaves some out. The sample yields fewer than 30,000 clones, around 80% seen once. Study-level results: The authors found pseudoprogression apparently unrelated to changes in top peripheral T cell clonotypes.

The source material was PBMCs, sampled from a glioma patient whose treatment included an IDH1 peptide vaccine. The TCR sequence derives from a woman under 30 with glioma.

The CDR3 here is CAWSVRTTDEQYF. CDR3 in DNA: TGTGCCTGGAGTGTACGAACGACTGACGAGCAGTACTTC. The genes are TRBV30 and TRBJ2-5; no firm D call. The end of the DNA fits TRBJ2-7 better, so the J call may be wrong. The CDR3 sequence is 13 residues long. Germline V CDR1 and CDR2: GTSNPN, SVGIG (reference sequence).